This TCR beta chain was identified during a study of T cells in Graves' hyperthyroidism and ophthalmopathy. Amplification of TCR beta CDR3 regions used RNA as the template. The HTBI primer set drove a first-round RT-PCR of the TCR CDR3. One entry per CDR3 protein, called by TCRdb with MiXCR from the multiplex PCR reads. The sample includes 640,000 or so distinct CDR3 sequences, approximately 15% of them seen just once. This clonotype was counted many times. V lost 9 bases and J lost 7, with 19 bases in between. Per germline, CDR1 MDHEN and CDR2 SYDVKM. This CDR3 is built from 14 residues. V and J are TRBV28 and TRBJ1-5; D is ambiguous. This receptor was taken from a woman between 18 and 29 years old with Graves' ophthalmopathy. What was sequenced was blood. The CDR3 DNA is TGTGCCAGTAGGACCGCAAAAACGGGCCAGCCCCAGCATTTT. Its protein product is CASRTAKTGQPQHF.